A single sample is the source of the 19 T cell receptor beta chains below, sequenced in a study of blood T cells in healthy people across ages. Through a sample-barcoded 5' primer and a J-beta primer mix, a second PCR was run for about 7 to 12 cycles. TCRdb reanalysed the 5' RACE reads using MiXCR and keeps one entry per CDR3 protein. The table lists 550,000 to 800,000 distinct CDR3 sequences, 21% of them singletons. Sequences were obtained from blood. These receptors were collected from a man aged 70 or older in good health.

This clonotype was seen only a few times. V and J are TRBV6-5 and TRBJ2-4; D could derive from TRBD1 or TRBD2 (6 bases each). The CDR3 spans 14 residues. The germline CDR1 and CDR2 sequences are MNHEY and SVGAGI. The V gene lost 8 bases and the J gene lost 0 bases, with 11 bases spanning the gap. The CDR3 DNA is TGTGCCAGCTACGGGGGCCTAGCCAAAAACATTCAGTACTTC. Amino acid sequence: CASYGGLAKNIQYF.

V is TRBV28 and J is TRBJ2-5, with 14 bases lining up with TRBD2. With 5 bases clipped from V and 7 bases from J, the junction kept 9 bases outside the gene matches. The CDR3 contains 16 residues. Germline V gives CDR1 MDHEN, CDR2 SYDVKM. In DNA form, the CDR3 reads TGTGCCAGCAGTCCGGGACTAGCGGGAGTAAAAGGGACCCAGTACTTC. Its translation is CASSPGLAGVKGTQYF.

The sample holds a few counts of this clonotype. The chain employs TRBV10-3 and TRBJ2-3, with TRBD2 matching 13 bases. With 4 bases clipped from V and 3 bases from J, the junction kept 4 bases outside the gene matches. In germline, CDR1 is ENHRY, CDR2 SYGVKD. The CDR3 contains 16 residues. The CDR3 DNA follows: TGTGCCATCAGTGGGACTAGCGGGAGTGTGACAGATACGCAGTATTTT. Translated: CAISGTSGSVTDTQYF.

This clonotype appeared a few times. The genes are TRBV7-2 and TRBJ2-5; TRBD1 aligns across 7 bases. Germline assignment: CDR1 SGHTA and CDR2 FQGNSA. This CDR3 contains 15 residues. V lost 6 bases to trimming and J lost 5 bases; unmatched junction nucleotides: 12. CDR3 sequence: CASSPNRGGWETQYF. The DNA for the CDR3 is TGTGCCAGCAGTCCAAACAGGGGTGGGTGGGAGACCCAGTACTTC. The variable domain in full, completed from reference TRBV7-2 and TRBJ2-5, reads GAGVSQSPSNKVTEKGKDVELRCDPISGHTALYWYRQSLGQGLEFLIYFQGNSAPDKSGLPSDRFSAERTGGSVSTLTIQRTQQEDSAVYLCASSPNRGGWETQYFGPGTRLLVL.

The chain uses TRBV14 and TRBJ2-1; D is possibly TRBD1 (5 bases). Trimming stripped 4 bases from V and 4 bases from J, with 11 bases between. The CDR3 runs to 14 residues. CDR1 SGHDN and CDR2 FVKESK come from the germline V gene. The CDR3 reads CASSLLTAYNEQFF. The DNA for the CDR3 is TGTGCCAGCAGCCTACTGACAGCTTACAATGAGCAGTTCTTC.

DNA for the CDR3: TGTGCCAGCAGCGCCCCTGCAGGGGCCAAAAACATTCAGTACTTC. Its translation is CASSAPAGAKNIQYF. This chain links TRBV28 with TRBJ2-4; D might be TRBD1 (5 bases). CDR1 is MDHEN, CDR2 SYDVKM, per germline. V was shortened by 6 bases and J by 1 base, with 13 bases between the two germline ends. The CDR3 covers 15 residues.

This clonotype was observed a handful of times. The genes are TRBV29-1 and TRBJ1-1; no clear D. Trimming removed 7 bases at V and 1 base at J, with 13 bases between. The CDR3 is 13 residues long. The V gene's germline CDR1 is SQVTM and CDR2 ANQGSEA. CDR3 sequence (DNA): TGCAGCGCCCGAGGACCAGGGAACACTGAAGCTTTCTTT. This encodes CSARGPGNTEAFF.

This clonotype came up a few times. V and J are TRBV18 and TRBJ2-5; D is unresolved. The germline gives CDR1 KGHSH, CDR2 LQKENI. Trimming left V 0 bases short and J 3 bases short, with 8 bases between. The CDR3 sequence is 14 residues long. CDR3 protein: CASSPPFGEETQYF. The CDR3 region has the DNA TGTGCCAGCTCACCACCGTTCGGAGAAGAGACCCAGTACTTC.

This clonotype appeared a few times. The chain links TRBV7-8 to TRBJ2-3; no firm D call. CDR3 length equals 13 residues. CDR1 and CDR2 (germline): SGHVS, FQNEAQ. V shed 6 bases and J shed 0 bases, with 7 bases lying between them. CDR3 amino acids: CASRTFSTDTQYF. For the CDR3, the DNA is TGTGCCAGCAGGACATTTAGCACAGATACGCAGTATTTT.

This clonotype has just a few counts. A much larger clone is a single base away; this may be a read error. The chain is built from TRBV5-1 and TRBJ2-2, with D perhaps matching TRBD2 (5 bases). The germline V gene has CDR1 SGHRS and CDR2 YFSETQ. The CDR3 is 14 residues long. The CDR3 region is CASSLSVTTGELLF. The CDR3 bases are TGCGCCAGCAGCTTGTCTGTCACAACCGGGGAGCTGCTTTTT.

V gene TRBV11-3 combines with J gene TRBJ1-2; no clear D. Looked up from germline, CDR1 is SGHNT and CDR2 is YENEEA. The length of the CDR3 is 13 residues. Trimming removed 3 bases at V and 4 bases at J, with 9 bases between. The CDR3 is CASSFTERYGYTF. CDR3 DNA: TGTGCCAGCAGCTTCACAGAACGCTATGGCTACACCTTC.

This clonotype was seen a handful of times. J is TRBJ1-5 and V is TRBV5-8; maybe TRBD1 (5 bases). Trimming took 6 bases from V and 0 from J, leaving 13 bases between them. The germline V gene encodes CDR1 SGHTS and CDR2 YDEGEE. There are 15 residues in the CDR3. The CDR3 DNA reads TGTGCCAGCACCACAGGACACCTTAGCAATCAGCCCCAGCATTTT. It translates to CASTTGHLSNQPQHF.

Of note for this clonotype: The junction does not match germline at one end; this may be a read error. V usage is TRBV15 and J usage is TRBJ2-5; D ambiguous. Germline loops: CDR1 LNHNV, CDR2 YYDKDF (reference sequence). The CDR3 has 12 residues. The chain's CDR3 is CATGRFEETQYF. The CDR3 DNA follows: TGTGCCACCGGCAGGTTCGAAGAGACCCAGTACTTC.

Concerning this clonotype itself: Its ends do not fully match the called genes, so a read error is possible. The chain carries TRBV3-1 and TRBJ2-7; TRBD2 is a possible D gene (6 bases). Germline CDR1 reads LGHDT; CDR2 reads YNNKEL (reference sequence). The CDR3 runs to 15 residues. CDR3 sequence (DNA): TGTGCTAGCAGCCAAGATTGGCGGGATGGCTACGAGCAGTACTTC. Amino acid sequence: CASSQDWRDGYEQYF.

This clonotype was seen at least ten times. The chain carries TRBV29-1 and TRBJ2-4, with D maybe TRBD2 (6 bases). V lost 6 bases and J lost 8, with 14 bases in between. The length of the CDR3 is 12 residues. Germline values: CDR1 SQVTM, CDR2 ANQGSEA. The CDR3 protein is CSVRDGGDIQYF. Written as DNA, the CDR3 is TGCAGCGTCCGGGACGGGGGAGACATTCAGTACTTC.

V gene TRBV7-3 combines with J gene TRBJ2-2; either TRBD1 or TRBD2 may supply D (5 bases each). With 5 bases removed from V and 4 bases from J, the gap between germline ends came to 11 bases. Germline V gene lookup returns CDR1 SGHTA and CDR2 FQGTGA. CDR3 size: 14 residues. The chain's CDR3 is CASSPGRTTGELFF. CDR3 coding DNA: TGTGCCAGCAGCCCGGGACGGACCACCGGGGAGCTGTTTTTT.

The CDR3 coding sequence is TGTGCCAGCACCTTGACAGTCTCTGGAAACACCATATATTTT. It codes for CASTLTVSGNTIYF. The chain recombines TRBV12-3 or TRBV12-4 with TRBJ1-3; the D gene is possibly TRBD1 (5 bases). V was clipped by 7 bases and J by 0 bases, with 10 bases between them. The CDR3 length is 14 residues.

This clonotype has more than one count but fewer than ten. This chain joins TRBV29-1 and TRBJ1-4, with D perhaps TRBD1 (6 bases). The CDR3 covers 13 residues. Germline lookup yields CDR1 SQVTM and CDR2 ANQGSEA. V shed 6 bases and J shed 3 bases, with 11 bases lying between them. CDR3 in DNA: TGCAGCGTCTTGGGGGGCCCTAATGAAAAACTGTTTTTT. It encodes CSVLGGPNEKLFF.

This chain joins TRBV7-9 and TRBJ2-2, with TRBD2 matching over 11 bases. Germline V gives CDR1 SEHNR, CDR2 FQNEAQ (reference sequence). Trimming took 11 bases from V and 3 from J; bases not matched to a gene: 5. The CDR3 covers 14 residues. Here the CDR3 DNA reads TGTGCCGGGGGGACTAGCGGAGACACCGGGGAGCTGTTTTTT. Its translation is CAGGTSGDTGELFF.